The next 27 T cell receptor beta chains were all read from a single sample in a study of graft-versus-host responses after intestinal transplantation. Sequencing was performed with immunoSEQ multiplex PCR; in TCRdb, only in-frame clones are kept and a portion is missing. The sample lists about 86,000 clones; more than 85% were seen once. Their antigen targets remain unknown. Sequencing was performed on unstimulated CD8+ T cells sorted from spleen or lymph node cells, taken before intestinal transplant. Receptors originate from a human donor who received an intestinal transplant.

The CDR3 is CASSLTVNTEAFF. Written as DNA, the CDR3 is TGTGCCAGCAGCTTAACAGTGAACACTGAAGCTTTCTTT. This chain uses TRBV27 with TRBJ1-1, with D hard to call. The CDR3 is 13 amino acids. CDR1 is MNHEY and CDR2 is SMNVEV in the germline V gene (reference sequence). Trimming took off 6 bases at V and 0 bases at J, with 8 bases between the two ends.

Details on this clone: The same CDR3 can be traced to other DNA sequences in this sample. The chain uses TRBV7-9 and TRBJ2-1; no reliable D call. CDR1 is SEHNR, CDR2 FQNEAQ, per germline (reference sequence). CDR3 length equals 14 residues. The V and J ends lost 4 bases and 0 bases respectively, with 7 bases between them. CDR3 nucleotide sequence: TGTGCCAGCAGCTCCCACAGCTCCTACAATGAGCAGTTCTTC. Protein sequence: CASSSHSSYNEQFF.

V usage is TRBV11-2 and J usage is TRBJ2-6; TRBD1 is a possible D gene (6 bases). The CDR3 sequence is 16 residues long. V was shortened by 6 bases and J by 2 bases, with 14 bases between the two germline ends. CDR1 is SGHAT and CDR2 is FQNNGV in the germline V gene. The CDR3 protein is CASSSGQWTGANVLTF. For the CDR3, the DNA is TGTGCCAGCAGTTCCGGACAGTGGACTGGGGCCAACGTCCTGACTTTC.

The chain carries TRBV4-1 and TRBJ2-2; unclear D gene. CDR3 length: 16 residues. V was clipped by 1 base and J by 0 bases, with 9 bases between them. From germline, CDR1 is MGHRA and CDR2 YSYEKL. CDR3 in DNA: TGCGCCAGCAGCCAAGTTGGCCCCCCGAACACCGGGGAGCTGTTTTTT. This gives the protein CASSQVGPPNTGELFF.

J is TRBJ1-1 and V is TRBV18; a weak D match, TRBD1 (5 bases). The CDR3 spans 13 residues. V lost 3 bases and J lost 11, with 16 bases in between. From germline, CDR1 is KGHSH and CDR2 LQKENI. The CDR3 protein is CASSPAGDPDAFF. CDR3 sequence (DNA): TGTGCCAGCTCACCCGCGGGGGACCCCGATGCTTTCTTT. Based on the CDR3 plus reference TRBV18 and TRBJ1-1, the full variable domain is NAGVMQNPRHLVRRRGQEARLRCSPMKGHSHVYWYRQLPEEGLKFMVYLQKENIIDESGMPKERFSAEFPKEGPSILRIQQVVRGDSAAYFCASSPAGDPDAFFGQGTRLTVV.

The rearrangement joins TRBV7-9 to TRBJ1-2; D uncertain. CDR1 is SEHNR and CDR2 is FQNEAQ in the germline V gene (reference sequence). The ends were cut back, 3 bases at V and 6 bases at J, with 8 bases in the middle. This CDR3 is built from 12 residues. The CDR3 bases are TGTGCCAGCAGCTTTGGAGCGGATGGCTACACCTTC. Its translation is CASSFGADGYTF.

This clone has only a few counts. The rearrangement uses TRBV5-5 and TRBJ2-7; D is uncertain. Trimming shortened V by 2 bases and J by 4 bases, and 13 bases separated the two germline ends. The CDR3 has 14 amino acids. Germline lookup yields CDR1 SGHKS and CDR2 YYEKEE (reference sequence). The CDR3: CASSLRTPLYEQYF. CDR3 DNA: TGTGCCAGCAGCTTACGTACCCCGCTATACGAGCAGTACTTC.

This chain connects TRBV5-1 to TRBJ1-1; D remains ambiguous. V gave up 3 bases and J gave up 1 base, with 13 bases separating them. Germline V lookup: CDR1 SGHRS, CDR2 YFSETQ. The CDR3 has 15 residues. This chain's CDR3 is CASSSEMRGNTEAFF. CDR3 nucleotide sequence: TGCGCCAGCAGCTCCGAGATGCGGGGGAACACTGAAGCTTTCTTT. Variable domain in full (rest from reference TRBV5-1 and TRBJ1-1): KAGVTQTPRYLIKTRGQQVTLSCSPISGHRSVSWYQQTPGQGLQFLFEYFSETQRNKGNFPGRFSGRQFSNSRSEMNVSTLELGDSALYLCASSSEMRGNTEAFFGQGTRLTVV.

The chain employs TRBV25-1 and TRBJ2-5; D ambiguous. The ends were cut back, 2 bases at V and 0 bases at J, with 4 bases in the middle. Looked up from germline, CDR1 is MGHDK and CDR2 is SYGVNS. This CDR3 has 13 residues. This chain's CDR3 is CASSEPYQETQYF. CDR3 nucleotide sequence: TGTGCCAGCAGTGAACCGTACCAAGAGACCCAGTACTTC.

The chain uses TRBV6-1 and TRBJ2-7; D gene uncertain. The V end lost 5 bases, the J end lost 2 bases, and 10 bases lay between the germline ends. The CDR3 runs to 13 residues. CDR1 is MNHNS and CDR2 is SASEGT in the germline V gene. CDR3 in amino acids: CASSPRRPYEQYF. For the CDR3, the DNA is TGTGCCAGCAGTCCCAGGCGACCCTACGAGCAGTACTTC.

This clone came up once. The CDR3 spells CASSFGGGTDTQYF. The CDR3 DNA reads TGTGCCAGCAGCTTTGGGGGGGGCACAGATACGCAGTATTTT. The rearrangement uses TRBV7-6 and TRBJ2-3; 7 bases align to TRBD2. This CDR3 has 14 residues. V lost 3 bases and J lost 1; bases outside the gene matches: 1. Germline V gives CDR1 SGHVS, CDR2 FNYEAQ.

The rearrangement joins TRBV30 to TRBJ1-4; D gene ambiguous. V lost 5 bases and J 5 bases, leaving 6 bases between the germline ends. Germline V gene sequence: CDR1 GTSNPN, CDR2 SVGIG (reference sequence). There are 11 residues in the CDR3. The CDR3 protein is CAWGENEKLFF. The CDR3 nucleotides are TGTGCCTGGGGGGAGAATGAAAAACTGTTTTTT. Full variable domain (outside the CDR3, taken from reference TRBV30 and TRBJ1-4): SQTIHQWPATLVQPVGSPLSLECTVEGTSNPNLYWYRQAAGRGLQLLFYSVGIGQISSEVPQNLSASRPQDRQFILSSKKLLLSDSGFYLCAWGENEKLFFGSGTQLSVL.

The chain joins TRBV6-1 to TRBJ1-5; maybe TRBD1 (5 bases). CDR1 and CDR2 from the germline V gene are MNHNS and SASEGT. The CDR3 sequence is 15 residues long. Trimming pared 7 bases from V and 5 bases from J, leaving 18 bases between. The DNA of the CDR3 is TGTGCCAGCAAACGACTTACAGGTCCTTATCAGCCCCAGCATTTT. This codes for CASKRLTGPYQPQHF.

The gene calls are TRBV4-2 and TRBJ2-7; the D gene is possibly TRBD1 (6 bases). CDR3 length: 15 residues. V was shortened by 4 bases and J by 5 bases, with 18 bases between the two germline ends. Germline values: CDR1 LGHNA, CDR2 YNFKEQ. CDR3 region: CASSPTLTGLDEQYF. CDR3 DNA: TGTGCCAGCAGCCCCACTCTTACAGGGTTGGACGAGCAGTACTTC.

A remark on this clone: The sample carries other DNA sequences with the same CDR3. The chain employs TRBV19 and TRBJ2-7, with TRBD1 matching over 9 bases. Germline loops: CDR1 LNHDA, CDR2 SQIVND (reference sequence). This CDR3 is built from 14 residues. Germline trimming cut 5 bases from V and 2 bases from J; bases unmatched to any gene: 4. The CDR3: CASSPGQGPYEQYF. The CDR3 region has the DNA TGTGCCAGTAGTCCGGGACAGGGTCCCTACGAGCAGTACTTC.

This clone appeared a single time. This chain links TRBV28 with TRBJ2-1; D not resolved. CDR1 MDHEN and CDR2 SYDVKM come from the germline V gene. V shed 1 base and J shed 0 bases, with 13 bases lying between them. The CDR3 has 17 residues. CDR3 residues: CASSLSSVLSSYNEQFF. The CDR3 DNA reads TGTGCCAGCAGTTTATCCTCTGTTCTGAGCTCCTACAATGAGCAGTTCTTC. Drawing the rest from reference TRBV28 and TRBJ2-1, the complete variable domain is DVKVTQSSRYLVKRTGEKVFLECVQDMDHENMFWYRQDPGLGLRLIYFSYDVKMKEKGDIPEGYSVSREKKERFSLILESASTNQTSMYLCASSLSSVLSSYNEQFFGPGTRLTVL.

The chain uses TRBV5-1 and TRBJ2-1; TRBD2 matches at 8 bases. The V gene end was trimmed by 0 bases and the J gene end by 4 bases; junction bases not matched to a gene: 3. The CDR3 sequence is 15 residues long. Per the germline V gene, CDR1 is SGHRS and CDR2 is YFSETQ. The CDR3, as DNA: TGCGCCAGCAGCTTGGTAGCGGGACGATACAATGAGCAGTTCTTC. This sequence encodes CASSLVAGRYNEQFF. The entire variable domain, with the rest obtained from reference TRBV5-1 and TRBJ2-1, is as follows: KAGVTQTPRYLIKTRGQQVTLSCSPISGHRSVSWYQQTPGQGLQFLFEYFSETQRNKGNFPGRFSGRQFSNSRSEMNVSTLELGDSALYLCASSLVAGRYNEQFFGPGTRLTVL.

V is TRBV25-1 and J is TRBJ2-7; 10 bases line up with TRBD1. Germline lookup yields CDR1 MGHDK and CDR2 SYGVNS. V shed 4 bases, J shed 4 bases, and the junction held 4 bases outside the gene matches. The CDR3 is made up of 14 amino acids. The CDR3 DNA sequence: TGTGCCAGCAGTGGCCCGGGACAGGGGTACGAGCAGTACTTC. As protein: CASSGPGQGYEQYF.

The chain joins TRBV4-1 to TRBJ2-1; TRBD2 agrees at 8 bases. The J segment lost 3 bases and the V segment lost 0 bases, leaving 1 base of the junction unmatched. CDR1 and CDR2 from the germline V gene are MGHRA and YSYEKL. This CDR3 spans 15 amino acids. For the CDR3, the DNA is TGCGCCAGCAGCCAAGACCTAGCGGGCTACAATGAGCAGTTCTTC. Translating gives CASSQDLAGYNEQFF.

In the case of this clone: The sample contains more than one DNA sequence encoding this CDR3. V usage is TRBV7-2 and J usage is TRBJ2-7; tentative D call: TRBD2 (5 bases). The V gene lost 5 bases and the J gene lost 0 bases, with 11 bases spanning the gap. This CDR3 contains 14 residues. From germline, CDR1 is SGHTA and CDR2 FQGNSA. DNA for the CDR3: TGTGCCAGCAGCCTCGTTGGGAGCTCCTACGAGCAGTACTTC. As protein: CASSLVGSSYEQYF. The full variable domain, with the rest looked up from reference TRBV7-2 and TRBJ2-7, is GAGVSQSPSNKVTEKGKDVELRCDPISGHTALYWYRQSLGQGLEFLIYFQGNSAPDKSGLPSDRFSAERTGGSVSTLTIQRTQQEDSAVYLCASSLVGSSYEQYFGPGTRLTVT.

The rearrangement joins TRBV7-9 to TRBJ2-7, with D perhaps TRBD1 (5 bases). In germline, CDR1 is SEHNR, CDR2 FQNEAQ (reference sequence). Trimming shortened V by 3 bases and J by 1 base, and 7 bases separated the two germline ends. CDR3 length: 13 amino acids. The CDR3 here is CASSFPGSYEQYF. As DNA, the CDR3 is TGTGCCAGCAGCTTCCCAGGGTCCTACGAGCAGTACTTC.

This clone appeared many times. The chain links TRBV5-1 to TRBJ2-2, with TRBD1 matching over 8 bases. This CDR3 spans 17 amino acids. CDR1 and CDR2 from the germline V gene are SGHRS and YFSETQ. After removal of 2 bases from V and 1 base from J, the junction contained 7 bases not matched to a gene. The CDR3: CASSFGQGGWNTGELFF. For the CDR3, the DNA is TGCGCCAGCAGCTTCGGACAGGGAGGTTGGAACACCGGGGAGCTGTTTTTT.

The rearrangement uses TRBV19 and TRBJ1-2; tentatively, D is TRBD1 (6 bases). CDR1 is LNHDA and CDR2 is SQIVND in the germline V gene (reference sequence). This CDR3 comprises 11 residues. Trimming shortened V by 6 bases and J by 6 bases, and 8 bases separated the two germline ends. The CDR3 region is CASSQGNGYTF. CDR3 coding DNA: TGTGCCAGTAGCCAGGGGAATGGCTACACCTTC.

V gene TRBV27 combines with J gene TRBJ2-7; 8 nucleotides agree with TRBD2. The CDR3 spans 14 residues. Germline trimming cut 3 bases from V and 0 bases from J; bases unmatched to any gene: 1. CDR1 MNHEY and CDR2 SMNVEV come from the germline V gene (reference sequence). The CDR3 region is CASSFTSGSYEQYF. In DNA, the CDR3 is TGTGCCAGCAGTTTTACTAGCGGCTCCTACGAGCAGTACTTC.

This sequence joins TRBV5-1 and TRBJ2-5, with 12 bases that match TRBD1. CDR1 and CDR2 (germline): SGHRS, YFSETQ. The CDR3 has 15 residues. J lost 5 bases, V lost 4 bases, and 6 bases had no gene match. The CDR3 region is CASSHGTGGSETQYF. The CDR3 DNA sequence: TGCGCCAGCAGCCATGGGACAGGGGGCTCGGAGACCCAGTACTTC.

The V and J genes are TRBV10-2 and TRBJ2-2; 14 bases are a match to TRBD2. Germline V gives CDR1 WSHSY, CDR2 SAAADI. Losses at the gene ends were 2 bases for V and 4 bases for J; bases not matched to a gene: 15. The CDR3 consists of 21 residues. This CDR3 reads CASSEGKRGTSGSRGTGELFF. CDR3 DNA: TGCGCCAGCAGTGAGGGAAAGAGGGGGACTAGCGGGAGTCGGGGCACCGGGGAGCTGTTTTTT.

The chain recombines TRBV19 with TRBJ2-7, with TRBD2 matching over 7 bases. The germline gives CDR1 LNHDA, CDR2 SQIVND (reference sequence). The CDR3 is 14 residues long. The V gene end was trimmed by 5 bases and the J gene end by 0 bases; junction bases not matched to a gene: 4. The CDR3 DNA follows: TGTGCCAGTAGTCCTCAGCGGGGCTCCTACGAGCAGTACTTC. This translates into CASSPQRGSYEQYF. Drawing the rest from reference TRBV19 and TRBJ2-7, the complete variable domain is DGGITQSPKYLFRKEGQNVTLSCEQNLNHDAMYWYRQDPGQGLRLIYYSQIVNDFQKGDIAEGYSVSREKKESFPLTVTSAQKNPTAFYLCASSPQRGSYEQYFGPGTRLTVT.